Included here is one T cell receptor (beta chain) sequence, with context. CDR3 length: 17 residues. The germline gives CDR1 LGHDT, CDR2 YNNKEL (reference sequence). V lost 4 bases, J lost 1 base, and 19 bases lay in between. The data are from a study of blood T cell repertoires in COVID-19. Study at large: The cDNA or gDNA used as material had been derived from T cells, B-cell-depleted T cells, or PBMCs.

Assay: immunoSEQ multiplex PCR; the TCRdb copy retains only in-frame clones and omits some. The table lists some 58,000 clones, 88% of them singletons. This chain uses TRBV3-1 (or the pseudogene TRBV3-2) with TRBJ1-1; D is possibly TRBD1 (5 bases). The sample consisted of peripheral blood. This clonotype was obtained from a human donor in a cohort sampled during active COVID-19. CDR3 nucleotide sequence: TGTGCCAGCAGCCTTCCCCCTGGGGATGACAGGAACACTGAAGCTTTCTTT. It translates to CASSLPPGDDRNTEAFF.